One sample yielded the 24 T cell receptor beta chains listed below, sequenced in a study of blood T cells in healthy people across ages. Primers used in a second PCR of about 6 to 12 cycles were a sample-barcoded 5' primer and a J-beta primer mix. TCRdb passed the 5' RACE reads through MiXCR, listing each CDR3 protein once. The sample yields under 2 million distinct CDR3 sequences, around 36% seen once. The sequenced sample was blood. The receptors shown here come from a woman aged 25-40 years in good health.

The gene calls are TRBV29-1 and TRBJ1-6; unclear D gene. This CDR3 comprises 12 residues. Germline V CDR1 and CDR2: SQVTM, ANQGSEA. V lost 7 bases to trimming and J lost 6 bases, with 10 bases between them. The CDR3 DNA follows: TGCAGCGCATCCTATCGTAATTCACCCCTCCACTTT. This encodes CSASYRNSPLHF.

The J gene is TRBJ2-1, the V gene TRBV20-1; 12 bases agree with TRBD2. CDR1 DFQATT and CDR2 SNEGSKA come from the germline V gene (reference sequence). V lost 4 bases and J lost 6; bases outside the gene matches: 4. CDR3 length: 14 amino acids. CDR3 DNA sequence: TGCAGTGCTAAGGGACTAGCGGGTATCAATGAGCAGTTCTTC. Amino acids: CSAKGLAGINEQFF.

This clonotype was detected only a few times. CDR3 residues: CASNTRHYYEQYF. The CDR3 bases are TGCGCCAGCAATACTAGGCATTACTACGAGCAGTACTTC. The chain links TRBV4-1 to TRBJ2-7, with D tentatively TRBD2 (5 bases). CDR3 length: 13 amino acids. CDR1 and CDR2 from the germline V gene are MGHRA and YSYEKL. Trimming shortened V by 7 bases and J by 3 bases, and 13 bases separated the two germline ends.

This clonotype appeared a few times. This chain joins TRBV4-1 and TRBJ1-1; D unresolved. The CDR3 totals 16 residues. Trimming stripped 2 bases from V and 3 bases from J, with 16 bases between. The germline CDR1 and CDR2 sequences are MGHRA and YSYEKL. The CDR3 protein is CASSQPAAKEDTEAFF. CDR3 DNA sequence: TGCGCCAGCAGCCAACCGGCCGCAAAAGAGGACACTGAAGCTTTCTTT.

This chain uses TRBV6-6 with TRBJ1-2; D ambiguous. The length of the CDR3 is 12 residues. Germline assignment: CDR1 MNHNY and CDR2 SVGAGI (reference sequence). Trimming cost V 2 bases and J 5 bases, with 6 bases left between them. The CDR3 region is CASSYEAYGYTF. As DNA, the CDR3 is TGTGCCAGCAGTTACGAGGCGTATGGCTACACCTTC.

The chain recombines TRBV12-3 or TRBV12-4 with TRBJ1-5, with D perhaps matching TRBD1 (5 bases). Trimming shortened V by 7 bases and J by 7 bases, and 17 bases separated the two germline ends. This CDR3 is built from 14 residues. The CDR3 sequence: CASTQWGGEQPQHF. The CDR3 nucleotides are TGTGCCAGCACCCAATGGGGAGGGGAGCAGCCCCAGCATTTT.

This clonotype occurred a few times. The rearrangement uses TRBV12-3 or TRBV12-4 and TRBJ2-7, with TRBD2 as a possible D gene (5 bases). This CDR3 is 14 amino acids long. Trimming cost V 7 bases and J 0 bases, with 13 bases left between them. CDR3 nucleotides: TGTGCCAGCACCCCGGTAGCGCACTCCTACGAGCAGTACTTC. Its translation: CASTPVAHSYEQYF.

In nucleotides, the CDR3 is TGCGCCAGCAGCCAAGTGACAGCCCTGAACACTGAAGCTTTCTTT. Translated, it gives CASSQVTALNTEAFF. This rearrangement joins TRBV4-1 to TRBJ1-1, with D tentatively TRBD1 (5 bases). The CDR3 is made up of 15 amino acids. Trimming cost V 1 base and J 0 bases, with 9 bases left between them. From germline, CDR1 is MGHRA and CDR2 YSYEKL.

This clonotype appeared a few times. The rearrangement links TRBV20-1 to TRBJ2-7, with 9 bases matching TRBD1. The CDR3 covers 14 residues. Germline V gene sequence: CDR1 DFQATT, CDR2 SNEGSKA (reference sequence). The trim removed 3 bases at V and 5 bases at J, leaving 8 bases unmatched. CDR3 in amino acids: CSASPMDRGNEQYF. The CDR3 coding sequence is TGCAGTGCTAGCCCCATGGACAGGGGAAACGAGCAGTACTTC.

On this clonotype: The junction departs from germline at one end; a sequencing error may be responsible. The chain uses TRBV5-1 and TRBJ2-7, with D unclear. This CDR3 region has 15 residues. In germline, CDR1 is SGHRS, CDR2 YFSETQ. This CDR3 is CTSSWVGDGSYEQYF. DNA for the CDR3: TGCACCAGCAGTTGGGTTGGAGACGGAAGCTACGAGCAGTACTTC.

This clonotype was detected only a few times. In nucleotides, the CDR3 is TGTGCCAGCCGAAAGTCAGCGGGAGGGCCGGGAGAGACCCAGTACTTC. The encoded protein is CASRKSAGGPGETQYF. The chain links TRBV27 to TRBJ2-5; TRBD2 agrees at 10 bases. From germline, CDR1 is MNHEY and CDR2 SMNVEV (reference sequence). The CDR3 has 16 residues. V was pared by 8 bases and J by 4 bases, with 13 bases of the junction left unmatched.

The gene calls are TRBV27 and TRBJ2-5; D is perhaps TRBD1 or TRBD2 (5 bases each). Germline V gene lookup returns CDR1 MNHEY and CDR2 SMNVEV (reference sequence). The CDR3 spans 15 residues. Trimming stripped 4 bases from V and 7 bases from J, with 19 bases between. The CDR3 region has the DNA TGTGCCAGCAGTTCCGGGACCAAAAAGAGTTTGACCCAGTACTTC. Amino acids: CASSSGTKKSLTQYF.

The genes are TRBV6-4 and TRBJ2-5, with a weak D call TRBD2 (5 bases). The germline gives CDR1 MRHNA, CDR2 SNTAGT. This CDR3 spans 13 amino acids. Trimming removed 5 bases from V and 11 bases from J, with 18 bases in between. CDR3 protein: CASSSLDGNEQYF. In DNA, the CDR3 is TGTGCCAGCAGTTCTCTCGACGGGAATGAGCAGTACTTC.

On this clonotype: A clone one base away is much larger, so this may be a read error. The genes are TRBV27 and TRBJ1-6, with a possible D match to TRBD1 (5 bases). The CDR3 has 15 amino acids. Per the germline V gene, CDR1 is MNHEY and CDR2 is SMNVEV (reference sequence). CDR3 residues: CTSSLKGNLNSPLHF. The CDR3 DNA sequence: TGTACCAGCAGTTTAAAGGGGAACCTTAATTCACCCCTCCACTTT.

CDR3 sequence (DNA): TGTGCCAGCAGTTTGCAGGGGGTAACTGAAGCTTTCTTT. Residues: CASSLQGVTEAFF. The rearrangement joins TRBV27 to TRBJ1-1; 7 nucleotides agree with TRBD1. The germline V gene has CDR1 MNHEY and CDR2 SMNVEV (reference sequence). The CDR3 has 13 residues. The ends lost 3 bases at V and 5 bases at J; junction bases unmatched: 3.

In its sample, this clonotype was seen a few times. The chain uses TRBV28 and TRBJ2-5; TRBD1 matches 8 bases. CDR3 length equals 13 residues. CDR1 is MDHEN and CDR2 is SYDVKM in the germline V gene. V was clipped by 7 bases and J by 2 bases; unmatched bases: 3. CDR3 nucleotide sequence: TGTGCCAGCACCCGGGACAGGCAAGAGACCCAGTACTTC. This sequence encodes CASTRDRQETQYF. The variable domain in full, with the rest retrieved from reference TRBV28 and TRBJ2-5, is DVKVTQSSRYLVKRTGEKVFLECVQDMDHENMFWYRQDPGLGLRLIYFSYDVKMKEKGDIPEGYSVSREKKERFSLILESASTNQTSMYLCASTRDRQETQYFGPGTRLLVL.

The V call is TRBV7-2, the J call TRBJ2-1; 8 positions agree with TRBD2. Germline assignment: CDR1 SGHTA and CDR2 FQGNSA. The CDR3 loop spans 17 amino acids. With V trimmed by 5 bases and J by 0 bases, 9 bases remained unmatched. The CDR3 spells CASSPSRLAISYNEQFF. In DNA form, the CDR3 reads TGTGCCAGCAGCCCCTCCCGACTAGCGATCTCCTACAATGAGCAGTTCTTC.

The V call is TRBV3-1, the J call TRBJ2-1; 10 positions match TRBD2. Trimming at V came to 0 bases and at J to 3 bases, leaving 5 bases not matched to a gene. The germline V gene has CDR1 LGHDT and CDR2 YNNKEL (reference sequence). The CDR3 has 17 amino acids. The CDR3 region is CASSQDSASGGYNEQFF. The CDR3 region has the DNA TGTGCCAGCAGCCAAGATTCAGCTAGCGGGGGCTACAATGAGCAGTTCTTC.

The sample holds a few counts of this clonotype. V gene TRBV24-1 combines with J gene TRBJ2-3; D call uncertain. V gave up 1 base and J gave up 5 bases, with 12 bases separating them. This CDR3 spans 15 amino acids. From germline, CDR1 is KGHDR and CDR2 SFDVKD. The CDR3 here is CATSDFESPQDTQYF. DNA of the CDR3: TGTGCCACCAGTGATTTCGAATCGCCACAAGATACGCAGTATTTT.

Regarding this clonotype: A clone one base away is much larger, so this may be a read error. This sequence joins TRBV5-1 and TRBJ2-3, with D unclear. This CDR3 is built from 15 residues. Trimming took 6 bases from V and 4 from J, leaving 18 bases between them. Per the germline V gene, CDR1 is SGHRS and CDR2 is YFSETQ. CDR3 sequence reads: CASKYSSRSADTQYF. CDR3 nucleotide sequence: TGCGCCAGCAAATACTCGAGCAGAAGCGCAGATACGCAGTATTTT.

The DNA of the CDR3 is TGCAGTGCTAGAAAGATGTTTTCTGGACAGGGAGGCTACAATGAGCAGTTCTTC. Protein: CSARKMFSGQGGYNEQFF. The chain carries TRBV20-1 and TRBJ2-1, with TRBD1 matching 8 bases. Germline trimming cut 2 bases from V and 3 bases from J; bases unmatched to any gene: 15. This CDR3 has 18 residues. CDR1 is DFQATT, CDR2 SNEGSKA, per germline (reference sequence).

The CDR3 region is CATSDRTSGDSYNEQFF. DNA of the CDR3: TGTGCCACCAGTGACCGGACTAGCGGGGACTCCTACAATGAGCAGTTCTTC. The genes are TRBV24-1 and TRBJ2-1; 12 bases are shared with TRBD2. The CDR3 runs to 17 residues. CDR1 and CDR2 from the germline V gene are KGHDR and SFDVKD. The junction had 3 bases not matched to a gene; V was cut back by 4 bases and J by 0 bases.

This clonotype has a handful of counts. V gene TRBV5-1 combines with J gene TRBJ2-2; D is ambiguous. Germline lookup yields CDR1 SGHRS and CDR2 YFSETQ. Trimming stripped 5 bases from V and 0 bases from J, with 11 bases between. The CDR3 length is 15 residues. The CDR3 sequence is CASRTGPTNTGELFF. The CDR3 DNA reads TGCGCCAGCAGAACCGGGCCGACGAACACCGGGGAGCTGTTTTTT.

The rearrangement joins TRBV27 to TRBJ2-7; 8 positions match TRBD1. The CDR3 runs 15 residues. The junction had 5 bases not matched to a gene; V was cut back by 3 bases and J by 1 base. Germline CDR1 MNHEY, CDR2 SMNVEV (reference sequence). CDR3 DNA: TGTGCCAGCAGTTTTAAAGGGACAGGATCCTACGAGCAGTACTTC. The encoded protein is CASSFKGTGSYEQYF.